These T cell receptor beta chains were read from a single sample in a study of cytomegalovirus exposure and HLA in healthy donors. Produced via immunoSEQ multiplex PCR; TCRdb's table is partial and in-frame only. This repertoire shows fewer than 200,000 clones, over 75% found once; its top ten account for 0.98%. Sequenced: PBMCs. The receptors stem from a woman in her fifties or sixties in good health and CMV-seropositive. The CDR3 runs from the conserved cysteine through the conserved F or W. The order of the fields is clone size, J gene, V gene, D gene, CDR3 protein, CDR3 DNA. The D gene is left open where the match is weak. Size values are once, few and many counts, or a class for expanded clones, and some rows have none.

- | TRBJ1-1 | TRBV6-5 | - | CASSYQANTEAFF | TGTGCCAGCAGTTACCAAGCGAACACTGAAGCTTTCTTT
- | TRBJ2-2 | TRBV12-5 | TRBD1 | CASGFLTGGYTGELFF | TGTGCTAGTGGTTTCCTGACAGGGGGCTACACCGGGGAGCTGTTTTTT
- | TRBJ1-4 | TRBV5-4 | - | CASSSPPGEKLFF | TGTGCCAGCAGCTCCCCCCCGGGGGAAAAACTGTTTTTT
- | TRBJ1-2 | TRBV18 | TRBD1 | CASSPDRENGYTF | TGTGCCAGCTCACCAGACAGGGAAAATGGCTACACCTTC
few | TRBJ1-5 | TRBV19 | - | CASSVDRNNQPQHF | TGTGCCAGTAGTGTAGACAGAAACAATCAGCCCCAGCATTTT
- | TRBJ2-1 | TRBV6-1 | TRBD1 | CASSDGPWAGQGREQFF | TGTGCCAGCAGTGATGGCCCATGGGCGGGACAGGGACGTGAGCAGTTCTTC
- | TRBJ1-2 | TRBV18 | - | CASSPDRSDYGYTF | TGTGCCAGCTCACCAGACAGGAGCGACTATGGCTACACCTTC
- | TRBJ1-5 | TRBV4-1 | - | CASSQVPGQANQPQHF | TGCGCCAGCAGCCAAGTACCTGGGCAGGCCAATCAGCCCCAGCATTTT
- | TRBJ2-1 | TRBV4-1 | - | CASSTTGTGYNEQFF | TGCGCCAGCAGTACTACAGGGACGGGCTACAATGAGCAGTTCTTC
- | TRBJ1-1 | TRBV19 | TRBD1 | CASSNQGAGAEAFF | TGTGCCAGTAGTAATCAGGGGGCGGGTGCTGAAGCTTTCTTT
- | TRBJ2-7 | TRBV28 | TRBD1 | CASSPGTGSYEQYF | TGTGCCAGCAGCCCCGGGACAGGATCCTACGAGCAGTACTTC
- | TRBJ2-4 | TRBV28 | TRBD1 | CASSLYGQGKYF | TGTGCCAGCAGTTTATACGGACAGGGAAAGTACTTC
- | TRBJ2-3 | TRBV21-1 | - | CASSKRAGDPSTDTQYF | TGTGCCAGCAGCAAACGAGCAGGGGACCCTAGCACAGATACGCAGTATTTT
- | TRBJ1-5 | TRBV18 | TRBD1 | CASSPSGQGGSQHF | TGTGCCAGCTCACCAAGTGGACAGGGGGGGTCCCAGCATTTT
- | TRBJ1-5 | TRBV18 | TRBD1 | CASSRDRVASQPQHF | TGTGCCAGCTCTCGGGACAGGGTTGCGTCTCAGCCCCAGCATTTT
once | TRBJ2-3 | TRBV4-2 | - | CASSQGGTSTDTQYF | TGTGCCAGCAGCCAAGGGGGGACTAGCACAGATACGCAGTATTTT
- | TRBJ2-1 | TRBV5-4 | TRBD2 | CASGGLAGGGDEQFF | TGTGCCAGCGGCGGACTAGCGGGGGGCGGGGATGAGCAGTTCTTC
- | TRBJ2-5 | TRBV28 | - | CASSSSPFETQYF | TGTGCCAGCAGTTCTTCCCCGTTTGAGACCCAGTACTTC
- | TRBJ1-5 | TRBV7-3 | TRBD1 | CASSKGAGQPQHF | TGTGCCAGCAGCAAGGGGGCTGGACAGCCCCAGCATTTT
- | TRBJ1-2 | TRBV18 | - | CASSPDLGQLSYGYTF | TGTGCCAGCTCACCTGACCTGGGACAACTGAGCTATGGCTACACCTTC
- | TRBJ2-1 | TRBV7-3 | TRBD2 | CASSLAGGAYNEQFF | TGTGCCAGCAGCTTAGCGGGAGGCGCCTACAATGAGCAGTTCTTC
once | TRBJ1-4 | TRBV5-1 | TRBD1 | CASSTGQGVGTNEKLFF | TGCGCCAGCAGCACGGGACAGGGGGTCGGAACTAATGAAAAACTGTTTTTT
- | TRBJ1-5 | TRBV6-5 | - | CASSQGGHGNQPQHF | TGTGCCAGCAGCCAAGGGGGTCATGGCAATCAGCCCCAGCATTTT
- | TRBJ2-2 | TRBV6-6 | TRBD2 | CASKTGGAGHTGELFF | TGTGCCAGCAAAACGGGGGGGGCAGGGCACACCGGGGAGCTGTTTTTT
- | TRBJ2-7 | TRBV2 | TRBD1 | CASSEKRQGYEQYF | TGTGCCAGCAGTGAGAAAAGACAGGGCTACGAGCAGTACTTC
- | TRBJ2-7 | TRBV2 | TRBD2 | CASGALDGTSGGQYF | TGTGCCAGCGGAGCCCTTGACGGGACTAGCGGGGGGCAGTACTTC
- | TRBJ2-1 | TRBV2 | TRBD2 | CASGRLAGANNEQFF | TGTGCCAGCGGCCGTCTAGCGGGGGCCAACAATGAGCAGTTCTTC
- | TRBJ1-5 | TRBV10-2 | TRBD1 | CASSEAGGAALSNQPQHF | TGCGCCAGCAGTGAAGCAGGGGGCGCGGCCCTTAGCAATCAGCCCCAGCATTTT
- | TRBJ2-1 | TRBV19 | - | CATGGNEQFF | TGTGCCACTGGGGGGAATGAGCAGTTCTTC
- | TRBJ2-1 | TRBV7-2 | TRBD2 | CASSQTSGYNEQFF | TGTGCCAGCAGCCAAACTAGCGGCTACAATGAGCAGTTCTTC
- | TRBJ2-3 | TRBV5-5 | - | CASSHSWGGPSTDTQYF | TGTGCCAGCAGCCACTCGTGGGGCGGCCCTAGCACAGATACGCAGTATTTT
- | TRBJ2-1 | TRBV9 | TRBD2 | CASSEGGLATYNEQFF | TGTGCCAGCAGCGAGGGGGGACTAGCGACCTACAATGAGCAGTTCTTC
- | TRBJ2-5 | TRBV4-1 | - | CASSPGMTASHGETQYF | TGCGCCAGCAGCCCTGGAATGACAGCCAGCCACGGGGAGACCCAGTACTTC
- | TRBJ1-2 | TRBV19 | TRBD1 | CASSIDSDRAYGYTF | TGTGCCAGTAGTATAGATTCCGACAGGGCCTATGGCTACACCTTC
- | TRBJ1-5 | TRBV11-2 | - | CASSLSQNQPQHF | TGTGCCAGCAGCCTTTCACAGAATCAGCCCCAGCATTTT
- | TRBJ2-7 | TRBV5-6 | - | CASSSLVGAYEQYF | TGTGCCAGCAGCTCGCTCGTCGGGGCCTACGAGCAGTACTTC
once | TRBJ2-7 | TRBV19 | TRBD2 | CASSPGVAGYLISYEQYF | TGTGCCAGTAGTCCGGGGGTAGCGGGCTACTTAATTTCCTACGAGCAGTACTTC
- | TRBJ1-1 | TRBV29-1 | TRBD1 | CSVEAPGGGNTEAFF | TGCAGCGTTGAAGCCCCAGGAGGGGGCAACACTGAAGCTTTCTTT